The sequence of this TCR beta chain was determined in a study of graft-versus-host responses after intestinal transplantation. Study in general: All recipients were given anti-thymocyte globulin induction, and tacrolimus and steroids were then administered for roughly 3 years.

Profiling relied on immunoSEQ multiplex PCR, and the TCRdb table lists in-frame clones only, not all of them. Of some 40,000 clones listed, 85% to 95% are singletons. Study-wide findings and caveats: Allografts of patients with graft-donor T cell macrochimerism showed high graft-versus-host to host-versus-graft clone ratios. Marrow from the recipient contained GvH clones, some of which had appeared first in ileum or blood.

Germline V lookup: CDR1 MGHRA, CDR2 YSYEKL. V shed 0 bases and J shed 4 bases, with 22 bases lying between them. The CDR3 is made up of 18 amino acids. This clone was found once. As yet, its antigen is unknown. This sample comprised PBMCs, obtained 734 days after intestinal transplantation. The rearrangement uses TRBV4-1 and TRBJ2-7; D not resolved. This clonotype was sampled from a human patient who received an intestinal transplant, so some T cells may come from the graft donor. The CDR3 region has the DNA TGCGCCAGCAGCCAAGATGGTGTGGGTCGGAATATCCTTTACGAGCAGTACTTC. It encodes CASSQDGVGRNILYEQYF.